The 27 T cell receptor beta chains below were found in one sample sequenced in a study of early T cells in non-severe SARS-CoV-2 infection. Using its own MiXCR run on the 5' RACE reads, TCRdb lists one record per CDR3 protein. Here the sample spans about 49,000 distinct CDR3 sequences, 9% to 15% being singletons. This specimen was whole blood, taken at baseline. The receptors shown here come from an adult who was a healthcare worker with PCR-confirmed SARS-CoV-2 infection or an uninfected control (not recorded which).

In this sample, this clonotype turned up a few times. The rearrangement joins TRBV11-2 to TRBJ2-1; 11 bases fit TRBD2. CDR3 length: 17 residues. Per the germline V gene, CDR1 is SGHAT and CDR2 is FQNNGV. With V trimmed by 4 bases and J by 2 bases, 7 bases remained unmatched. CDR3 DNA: TGTGCCAGCAGCTCAACCTTAGCGGGAGGGCCCTACAATGAGCAGTTCTTC. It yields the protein CASSSTLAGGPYNEQFF.

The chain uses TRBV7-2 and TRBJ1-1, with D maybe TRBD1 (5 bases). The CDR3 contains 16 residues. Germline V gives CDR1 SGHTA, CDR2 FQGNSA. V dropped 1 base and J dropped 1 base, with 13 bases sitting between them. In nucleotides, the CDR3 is TGTGCCAGCAGCTTAGTCGGTGGCAGGGCGAACACTGAAGCTTTCTTT. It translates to CASSLVGGRANTEAFF.

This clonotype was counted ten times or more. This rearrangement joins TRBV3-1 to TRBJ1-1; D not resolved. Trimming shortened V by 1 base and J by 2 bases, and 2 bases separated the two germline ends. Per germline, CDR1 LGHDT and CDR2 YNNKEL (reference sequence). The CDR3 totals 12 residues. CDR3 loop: CASSQANTEAFF. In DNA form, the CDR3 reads TGTGCCAGCAGCCAAGCTAACACTGAAGCTTTCTTT.

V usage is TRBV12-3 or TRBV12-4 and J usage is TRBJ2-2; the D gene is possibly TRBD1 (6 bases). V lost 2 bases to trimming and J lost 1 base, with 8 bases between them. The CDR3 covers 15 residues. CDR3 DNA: TGTGCCAGCAGTTTAATGGGACAGAACACCGGGGAGCTGTTTTTT. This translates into CASSLMGQNTGELFF.

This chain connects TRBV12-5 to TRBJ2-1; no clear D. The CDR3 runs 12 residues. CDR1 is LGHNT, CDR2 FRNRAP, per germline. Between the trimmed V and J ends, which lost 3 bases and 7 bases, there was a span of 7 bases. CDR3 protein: CASGLGGNEQFF. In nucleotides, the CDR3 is TGTGCTAGTGGTTTAGGTGGGAATGAGCAGTTCTTC.

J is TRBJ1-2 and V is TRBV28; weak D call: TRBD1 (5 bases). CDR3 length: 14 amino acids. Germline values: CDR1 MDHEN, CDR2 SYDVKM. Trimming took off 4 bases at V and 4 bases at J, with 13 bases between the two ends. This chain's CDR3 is CASSSPGNTYGYTF. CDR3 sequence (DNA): TGTGCCAGCAGTTCCCCAGGGAATACCTATGGCTACACCTTC.

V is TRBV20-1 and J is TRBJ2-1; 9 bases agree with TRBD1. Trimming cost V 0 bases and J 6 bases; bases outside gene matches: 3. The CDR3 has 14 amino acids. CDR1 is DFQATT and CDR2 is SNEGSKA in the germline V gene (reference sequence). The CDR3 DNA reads TGCAGTGCTAGAGATTGGGGACAGGGCAATGAGCAGTTCTTC. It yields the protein CSARDWGQGNEQFF.

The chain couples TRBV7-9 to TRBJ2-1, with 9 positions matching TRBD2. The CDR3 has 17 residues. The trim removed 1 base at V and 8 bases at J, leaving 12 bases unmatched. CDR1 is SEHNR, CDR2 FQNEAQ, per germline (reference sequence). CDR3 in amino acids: CASSLEILAGMADEQFF. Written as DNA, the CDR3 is TGTGCCAGCAGCTTAGAAATTCTAGCGGGAATGGCGGATGAGCAGTTCTTC.

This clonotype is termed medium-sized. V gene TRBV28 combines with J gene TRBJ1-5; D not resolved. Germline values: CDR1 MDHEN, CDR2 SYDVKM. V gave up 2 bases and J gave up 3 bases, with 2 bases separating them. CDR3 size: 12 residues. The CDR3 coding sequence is TGTGCCAGCAGTTTAGCCAATCAGCCCCAGCATTTT. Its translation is CASSLANQPQHF.

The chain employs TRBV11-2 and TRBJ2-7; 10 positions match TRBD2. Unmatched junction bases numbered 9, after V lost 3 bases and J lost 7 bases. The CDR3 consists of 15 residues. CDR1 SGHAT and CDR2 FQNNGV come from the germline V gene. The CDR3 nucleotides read TGTGCCAGCAGCTTGATCGGGGGACTAGCGAGGGAGCAGTACTTC. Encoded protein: CASSLIGGLAREQYF. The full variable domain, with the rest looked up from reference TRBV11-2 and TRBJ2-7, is EAGVAQSPRYKIIEKRQSVAFWCNPISGHATLYWYQQILGQGPKLLIQFQNNGVVDDSQLPKDRFSAERLKGVDSTLKIQPAKLEDSAVYLCASSLIGGLAREQYFGPGTRLTVT.

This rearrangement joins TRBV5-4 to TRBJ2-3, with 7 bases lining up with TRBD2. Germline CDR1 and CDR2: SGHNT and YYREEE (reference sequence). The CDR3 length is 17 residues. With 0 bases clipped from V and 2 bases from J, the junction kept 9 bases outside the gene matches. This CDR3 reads CASSLVRASGFTDTQYF. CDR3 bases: TGTGCCAGCAGCTTGGTTCGCGCTAGCGGCTTCACAGATACGCAGTATTTT. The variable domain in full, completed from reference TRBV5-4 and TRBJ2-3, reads ETGVTQSPTHLIKTRGQQVTLRCSSQSGHNTVSWYQQALGQGPQFIFQYYREEENGRGNFPPRFSGLQFPNYSSELNVNALELDDSALYLCASSLVRASGFTDTQYFGPGTRLTVL.

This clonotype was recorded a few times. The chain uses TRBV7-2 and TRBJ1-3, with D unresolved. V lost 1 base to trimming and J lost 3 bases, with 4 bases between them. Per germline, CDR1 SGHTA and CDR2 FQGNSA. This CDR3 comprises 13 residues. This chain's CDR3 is CASSLENGNTIYF. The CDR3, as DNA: TGTGCCAGCAGCTTAGAAAATGGAAACACCATATATTTT.

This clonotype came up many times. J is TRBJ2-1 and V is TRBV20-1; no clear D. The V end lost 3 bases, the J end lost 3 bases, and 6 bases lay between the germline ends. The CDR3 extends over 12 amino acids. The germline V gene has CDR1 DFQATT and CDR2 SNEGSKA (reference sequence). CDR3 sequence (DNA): TGCAGTGCTAGCTCCAACTACAATGAGCAGTTCTTC. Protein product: CSASSNYNEQFF.

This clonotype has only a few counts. CDR3 amino acids: CASSYQAGLASEQFF. CDR3 bases: TGTGCCAGCAGCTATCAAGCGGGACTAGCGTCTGAGCAGTTCTTC. This chain connects TRBV7-2 to TRBJ2-1, with TRBD2 identical over 10 bases. Germline CDR1 reads SGHTA; CDR2 reads FQGNSA. The junction had 9 bases not matched to a gene; V was cut back by 4 bases and J by 9 bases. This CDR3 is 15 amino acids long. The full variable domain, its missing parts supplied by reference TRBV7-2 and TRBJ2-1, is GAGVSQSPSNKVTEKGKDVELRCDPISGHTALYWYRQSLGQGLEFLIYFQGNSAPDKSGLPSDRFSAERTGGSVSTLTIQRTQQEDSAVYLCASSYQAGLASEQFFGPGTRLTVL.

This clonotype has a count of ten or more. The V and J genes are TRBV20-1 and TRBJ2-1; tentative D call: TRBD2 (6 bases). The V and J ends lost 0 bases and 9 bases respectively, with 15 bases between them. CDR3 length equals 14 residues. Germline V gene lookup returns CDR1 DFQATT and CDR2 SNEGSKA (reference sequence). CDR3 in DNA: TGCAGTGCTAGAGATCTCCTAGCGAAGGGTGAGCAGTTCTTC. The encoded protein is CSARDLLAKGEQFF.

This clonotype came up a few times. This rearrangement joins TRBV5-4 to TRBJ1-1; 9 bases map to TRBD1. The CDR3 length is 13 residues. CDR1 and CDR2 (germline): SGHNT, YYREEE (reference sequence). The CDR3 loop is CAMNRGPNTEAFF. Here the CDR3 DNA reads TGTGCAATGAACAGGGGGCCTAACACTGAAGCTTTCTTT.

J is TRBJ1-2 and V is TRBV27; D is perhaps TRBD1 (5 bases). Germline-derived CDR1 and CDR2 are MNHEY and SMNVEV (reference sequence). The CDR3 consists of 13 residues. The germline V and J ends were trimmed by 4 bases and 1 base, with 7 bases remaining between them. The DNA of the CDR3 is TGTGCCAGCAGTTCGACAGTTAACTATGGCTACACCTTC. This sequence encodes CASSSTVNYGYTF.

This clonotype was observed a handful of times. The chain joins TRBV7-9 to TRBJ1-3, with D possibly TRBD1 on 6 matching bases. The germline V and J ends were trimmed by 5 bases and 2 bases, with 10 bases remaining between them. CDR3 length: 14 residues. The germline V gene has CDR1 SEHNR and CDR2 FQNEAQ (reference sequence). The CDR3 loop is CASSTGTPGNTIYF. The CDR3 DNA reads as TGTGCCAGCAGCACTGGGACACCTGGAAACACCATATATTTT.

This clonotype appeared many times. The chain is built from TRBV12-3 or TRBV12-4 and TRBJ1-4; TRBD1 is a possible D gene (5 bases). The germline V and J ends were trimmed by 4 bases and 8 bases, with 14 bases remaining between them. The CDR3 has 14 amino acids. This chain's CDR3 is CASSWGPEREKLFF. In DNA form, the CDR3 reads TGTGCCAGCAGTTGGGGACCAGAAAGGGAAAAACTGTTTTTT.

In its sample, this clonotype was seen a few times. CDR3 DNA: TGTGCCAGCAGTTACGCGAACAGGGGGAGGGTTCGGACTGAAGCTTTCTTT. It is translated as CASSYANRGRVRTEAFF. The chain links TRBV6-5 to TRBJ1-1, with TRBD1 matching 8 bases. Looked up from germline, CDR1 is MNHEY and CDR2 is SVGAGI. V lost 2 bases and J lost 5; bases outside the gene matches: 13. The CDR3 length is 17 residues.

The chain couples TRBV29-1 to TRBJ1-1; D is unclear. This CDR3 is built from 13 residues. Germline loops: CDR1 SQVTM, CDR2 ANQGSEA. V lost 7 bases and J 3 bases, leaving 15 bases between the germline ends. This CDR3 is CSAEPQVYTEAFF. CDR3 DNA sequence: TGCAGCGCGGAACCCCAGGTTTACACTGAAGCTTTCTTT.

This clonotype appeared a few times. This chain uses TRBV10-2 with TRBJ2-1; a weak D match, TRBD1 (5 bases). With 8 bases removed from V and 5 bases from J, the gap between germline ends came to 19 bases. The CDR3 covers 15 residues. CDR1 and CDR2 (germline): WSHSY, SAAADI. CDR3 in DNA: TGCGCCAGCGGCCGACAGCGAATCCGGAACAATGAGCAGTTCTTC. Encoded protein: CASGRQRIRNNEQFF.

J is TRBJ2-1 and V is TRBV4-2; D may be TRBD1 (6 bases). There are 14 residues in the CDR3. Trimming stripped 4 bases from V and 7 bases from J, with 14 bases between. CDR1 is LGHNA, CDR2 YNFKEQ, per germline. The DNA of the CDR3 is TGTGCCAGCAGCCGCGCAGGACAGTATAATGAGCAGTTCTTC. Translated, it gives CASSRAGQYNEQFF.

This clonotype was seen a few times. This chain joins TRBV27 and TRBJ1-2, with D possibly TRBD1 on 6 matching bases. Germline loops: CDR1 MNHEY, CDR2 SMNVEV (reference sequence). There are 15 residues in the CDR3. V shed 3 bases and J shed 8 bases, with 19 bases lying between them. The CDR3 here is CASSLGAELTRGYTF. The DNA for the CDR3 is TGTGCCAGCAGTTTGGGGGCGGAGTTAACAAGGGGCTACACCTTC.

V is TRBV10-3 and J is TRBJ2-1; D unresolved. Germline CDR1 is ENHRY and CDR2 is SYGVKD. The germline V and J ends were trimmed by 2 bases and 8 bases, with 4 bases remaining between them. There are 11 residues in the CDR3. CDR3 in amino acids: CAISERDEQFF. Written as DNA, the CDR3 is TGTGCCATCAGTGAGAGGGATGAGCAGTTCTTC.

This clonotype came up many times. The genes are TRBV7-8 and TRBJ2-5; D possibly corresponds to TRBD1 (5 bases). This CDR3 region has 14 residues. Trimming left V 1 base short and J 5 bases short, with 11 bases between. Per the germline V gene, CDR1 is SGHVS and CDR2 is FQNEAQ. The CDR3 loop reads CASSLDQTAETQYF. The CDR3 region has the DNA TGTGCCAGCAGCTTAGACCAGACAGCGGAGACCCAGTACTTC.

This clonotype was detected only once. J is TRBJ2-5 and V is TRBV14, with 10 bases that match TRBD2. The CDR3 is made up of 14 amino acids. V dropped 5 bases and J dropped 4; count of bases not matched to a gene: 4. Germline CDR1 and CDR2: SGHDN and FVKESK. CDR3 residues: CASSATSGLETQYF. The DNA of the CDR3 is TGTGCCAGCAGCGCGACTAGCGGGTTAGAGACCCAGTACTTC.